This T cell receptor (beta chain) was captured in a study of blood T cell repertoires in COVID-19. The CDR3 loop spans 17 amino acids. Germline assignment: CDR1 MNHNY and CDR2 SVGAGI (reference sequence). The V segment lost 5 bases and the J segment 2 bases; nucleotides outside the gene matches: 8. Profiled with immunoSEQ multiplex PCR; TCRdb holds only in-frame clones, not every one. The top ten clones hold 8.5% to 9.5% of a sample with over 250,000 clones, about four fifths of them seen once. The sequence was collected from a woman aged 45-65 years who had recovered from COVID-19. The chain uses TRBV6-6 and TRBJ1-5, with 11 bases fitting TRBD1. The material sequenced was peripheral blood. DNA of the CDR3: TGTGCCAGCAGTCGGACAGGGGGCGATTGGGGCAATCAGCCCCAGCATTTT. The encoded protein is CASSRTGGDWGNQPQHF.